The 18 T cell receptor beta chains presented below share a single source sample, sequenced in a study of T-cell memory formation after mild COVID-19. TCRdb itself ran the 5' RACE reads through MiXCR, one entry per CDR3 protein. Among roughly 380,000 distinct CDR3 sequences listed, 25% to 30% were seen once. The sample was PBMCs or a T cell subset sorted from them (not recorded which). These receptors originate from an adult woman who had mild COVID-19 (a few samples of this study predate the infection). Cell type and time point are not known.

V is TRBV30 and J is TRBJ1-2; D not resolved. Deletions cut 5 bases from V and 6 bases from J, with 19 bases between. Per germline, CDR1 GTSNPN and CDR2 SVGIG (reference sequence). This CDR3 is 14 amino acids long. The CDR3 coding sequence is TGTGCCTGGGCCCACAACGGGGTTGGCCATGGCTACACCTTC. Its translation is CAWAHNGVGHGYTF.

The V and J genes are TRBV6-5 and TRBJ1-5; TRBD1 matches 8 bases. The CDR3 is 14 amino acids. Germline loops: CDR1 MNHEY, CDR2 SVGAGI. V shed 5 bases, J shed 6 bases, and the junction held 6 bases outside the gene matches. CDR3 residues: CASSDRGRGQPQHF. The CDR3 DNA sequence: TGTGCCAGCAGTGACAGGGGAAGGGGTCAGCCCCAGCATTTT.

In this sample, this clonotype turned up a few times. The chain links TRBV6-5 to TRBJ2-1; TRBD2 aligns across 8 bases. The CDR3 sequence is 13 residues long. Looked up from germline, CDR1 is MNHEY and CDR2 is SVGAGI. V shed 7 bases, J shed 12 bases, and the junction held 11 bases outside the gene matches. The CDR3 is CASTIMAGGAQFF. In DNA, the CDR3 is TGTGCCAGCACCATTATGGCCGGGGGGGCGCAGTTCTTC.

This chain connects TRBV20-1 to TRBJ2-4, with 7 bases aligning to TRBD2. The V segment lost 3 bases and the J segment 0 bases; nucleotides outside the gene matches: 23. Germline CDR1 DFQATT, CDR2 SNEGSKA (reference sequence). CDR3 length equals 21 residues. CDR3 amino acids: CSARVSSREESPRLAKNIQYF. DNA for the CDR3: TGCAGTGCTAGGGTCTCGTCCCGGGAGGAAAGCCCCCGCCTAGCCAAAAACATTCAGTACTTC.

J is TRBJ1-1 and V is TRBV3-1; no definite D call. Germline V gene sequence: CDR1 LGHDT, CDR2 YNNKEL (reference sequence). The V end was cut by 0 bases, the J end by 1 base, with 9 bases between. This CDR3 spans 15 amino acids. This chain's CDR3 is CASSQESAGNTEAFF. The CDR3 nucleotides are TGTGCCAGCAGCCAAGAGTCGGCTGGGAACACTGAAGCTTTCTTT.

The rearrangement links TRBV6-1 to TRBJ1-2; D not certain. The ends were cut back, 7 bases at V and 4 bases at J, with 7 bases in the middle. The germline V gene has CDR1 MNHNS and CDR2 SASEGT. The CDR3 length is 11 residues. This CDR3 reads CASILSYGYTF. CDR3 in DNA: TGTGCCAGCATACTCTCCTATGGCTACACCTTC.

In this sample, this clonotype turned up many times. This chain uses TRBV7-2 with TRBJ2-1, with 11 bases lining up with TRBD2. Germline V CDR1 and CDR2: SGHTA, FQGNSA. V shed 5 bases and J 0 bases; nucleotides not matched to a gene: 6. The CDR3 is 17 amino acids. The CDR3 DNA reads TGTGCCAGCAGCCGACTAGCGGGGATACGCTCCTACAATGAGCAGTTCTTC. It codes for CASSRLAGIRSYNEQFF.

The chain recombines TRBV12-3 or TRBV12-4 with TRBJ1-6; D is ambiguous. CDR3 length equals 13 residues. V lost 10 bases to trimming and J lost 7 bases, with 14 bases between them. CDR3 region: CATAPAGNSPLHF. The CDR3 nucleotides are TGTGCCACAGCCCCCGCGGGAAATTCACCCCTCCACTTT.

This chain uses TRBV20-1 with TRBJ2-1; no clear D. The CDR3 runs 13 residues. The germline gives CDR1 DFQATT, CDR2 SNEGSKA (reference sequence). Trimming stripped 0 bases from V and 3 bases from J, with 6 bases between. The CDR3 spells CSARDPHYNEQFF. CDR3 sequence (DNA): TGCAGTGCTAGAGATCCGCACTACAATGAGCAGTTCTTC.

The gene calls are TRBV15 and TRBJ2-3; 11 nucleotides align to TRBD2. With 2 bases clipped from V and 1 base from J, the junction kept 2 bases outside the gene matches. The CDR3 has 16 amino acids. The germline V gene encodes CDR1 LNHNV and CDR2 YYDKDF (reference sequence). The DNA for the CDR3 is TGTGCCACCAGCAGAAAGACTAGCGGGGGCACAGATACGCAGTATTTT. Translation: CATSRKTSGGTDTQYF. The whole variable domain, remainder taken from reference TRBV15 and TRBJ2-3, is DAMVIQNPRYQVTQFGKPVTLSCSQTLNHNVMYWYQQKSSQAPKLLFHYYDKDFNNEADTPDNFQSRRPNTSFCFLDIRSPGLGDTAMYLCATSRKTSGGTDTQYFGPGTRLTVL.

The chain recombines TRBV5-6 with TRBJ2-4, with a possible D match to TRBD2 (5 bases). The CDR3 totals 18 residues. V gave up 4 bases and J gave up 0 bases, with 20 bases separating them. Germline CDR1 and CDR2: SGHDT and YYEEEE. The CDR3 protein is CASSPPGLGFLAKNIQYF. The CDR3 coding sequence is TGTGCCAGCAGCCCCCCGGGGTTGGGGTTCCTAGCCAAAAACATTCAGTACTTC.

The rearrangement uses TRBV5-5 and TRBJ2-2; 14 nucleotides agree with TRBD2. Germline loops: CDR1 SGHKS, CDR2 YYEKEE (reference sequence). With 0 bases clipped from V and 4 bases from J, the junction kept 2 bases outside the gene matches. The CDR3 has 17 amino acids. The CDR3 sequence is CASSLGLAGGTTGELFF. Written as DNA, the CDR3 is TGTGCCAGCAGCTTGGGACTAGCGGGGGGGACCACCGGGGAGCTGTTTTTT.

This clonotype was detected a few times. V and J are TRBV5-6 and TRBJ1-5, with 11 bases identical to TRBD1. Germline V gene sequence: CDR1 SGHDT, CDR2 YYEEEE. With V trimmed by 2 bases and J by 5 bases, 6 bases remained unmatched. The CDR3 spans 16 residues. CDR3 nucleotide sequence: TGTGCCAGCAGCTTCTCCGGACAGGGGGCGGATCAGCCCCAGCATTTT. Translation gives CASSFSGQGADQPQHF.

In its sample, this clonotype was seen a few times. The J gene is TRBJ2-1, the V gene TRBV20-1, with 9 nucleotides matching TRBD1. Losses at the gene ends were 1 base for V and 7 bases for J; bases not matched to a gene: 8. CDR3 size: 15 residues. The germline V gene has CDR1 DFQATT and CDR2 SNEGSKA (reference sequence). CDR3: CSARVPGTGPNEQFF. In nucleotides, the CDR3 is TGCAGTGCTAGAGTACCCGGGACAGGGCCGAATGAGCAGTTCTTC.

The genes are TRBV20-1 and TRBJ2-2; 8 nucleotides agree with TRBD2. The CDR3 loop spans 15 amino acids. The V and J ends lost 1 base and 4 bases, in that order; junction bases with no gene match: 5. Germline CDR1 and CDR2: DFQATT and SNEGSKA (reference sequence). The CDR3 sequence: CSARVGGVSTGELFF. For the CDR3, the DNA is TGCAGTGCTAGAGTCGGGGGGGTGAGCACCGGGGAGCTGTTTTTT.

This clonotype was detected a few times. V gene TRBV7-6 combines with J gene TRBJ2-1; 12 bases are a match to TRBD2. The CDR3 spans 20 residues. V was clipped by 1 base and J by 4 bases; unmatched bases: 14. The V gene's germline CDR1 is SGHVS and CDR2 FNYEAQ. The CDR3 spells CASSLGDLLAGGPRYNEQFF. Here the CDR3 DNA reads TGTGCCAGCAGCTTAGGTGATTTGCTAGCGGGAGGGCCGCGGTACAATGAGCAGTTCTTC.

This clonotype was recorded a few times. In DNA, the CDR3 is TGTGCCAGCAGTTATGGTCCCTCACAAGAGACCCAGTACTTC. Translated: CASSYGPSQETQYF. The genes are TRBV2 and TRBJ2-5; D uncertain. CDR3 length: 14 residues. V shed 5 bases and J shed 2 bases, with 12 bases lying between them. The V gene's germline CDR1 is SNHLY and CDR2 FYNNEI. Together with reference TRBV2 and TRBJ2-5, the CDR3 gives the full variable domain: EPEVTQTPSHQVTQMGQEVILRCVPISNHLYFYWYRQILGQKVEFLVSFYNNEISEKSEIFDDQFSVERPDGSNFTLKIRSTKLEDSAMYFCASSYGPSQETQYFGPGTRLLVL.

The chain links TRBV5-1 to TRBJ1-2, with TRBD1 matching over 8 bases. J gave up 6 bases and V 5 bases, and 15 bases lay outside the gene matches. The CDR3 totals 16 residues. The V gene's germline CDR1 is SGHRS and CDR2 YFSETQ. CDR3: CASRHDRGGSWDGYTF. CDR3 sequence (DNA): TGCGCCAGCAGACACGACAGGGGCGGATCGTGGGATGGCTACACCTTC.